This TCR beta chain is drawn from a study of post-analysis software for immune sequencing data. Every TCR beta cDNA library bore unique molecular identifiers. TCRdb processed the PCR reads anew with MiXCR; each CDR3 protein has one entry. Of 600,000 to 750,000 distinct CDR3 sequences listed, approximately 60% are singletons. Note on this clonotype: The target antigen is unknown.

Study outcomes and limitations: About 5 TRBV segments, including TRBV5-6, TRBV5-1 and TRBV20-1, were more frequent in patients than controls.

Germline CDR1 reads LGHNA; CDR2 reads YSLEER. The CDR3 consists of 13 residues. Between the trimmed V and J ends, which lost 0 bases and 5 bases, there was a span of 7 bases. V and J are TRBV4-3 and TRBJ1-2; no definite D call. The sample was blood. This sequence was found in a girl aged 2 to 10 with multiple sclerosis. This CDR3 reads CASSQEPGYGYTF. The DNA of the CDR3 is TGCGCCAGCAGCCAAGAGCCGGGATATGGCTACACCTTC.